These 28 T cell receptor beta chains were sequenced from one sample in a study of T-cell memory formation after mild COVID-19. TCRdb re-called the 5' RACE reads with MiXCR, one entry per CDR3 protein. The data show 300,000 to 350,000 distinct CDR3 sequences, approximately 12% seen once. The material sequenced was PBMCs or a T cell subset sorted from them (not recorded which). Receptors originate from a man between 18 and 29 years old who had mild COVID-19 (a few samples of this study predate the infection). Cell type and time point are not known.

In its sample, this clonotype was seen a few times. V and J are TRBV7-2 and TRBJ1-4; no clear D gene. The CDR3 contains 15 residues. Trimming cost V 5 bases and J 1 base, with 11 bases left between them. Germline lookup yields CDR1 SGHTA and CDR2 FQGNSA. CDR3 in DNA: TGTGCCAGCAGCCGCTCGGGCGGAACTAATGAAAAACTGTTTTTT. This codes for CASSRSGGTNEKLFF. Complete variable domain (other parts from reference TRBV7-2 and TRBJ1-4): GAGVSQSPSNKVTEKGKDVELRCDPISGHTALYWYRQSLGQGLEFLIYFQGNSAPDKSGLPSDRFSAERTGGSVSTLTIQRTQQEDSAVYLCASSRSGGTNEKLFFGSGTQLSVL.

This clonotype showed up many times. The V and J genes are TRBV5-1 and TRBJ2-1, with D possibly being TRBD1 (5 bases). Germline V gene lookup returns CDR1 SGHRS and CDR2 YFSETQ. Trimming took 7 bases from V and 4 from J, leaving 6 bases between them. The CDR3 is made up of 11 amino acids. CDR3 amino acids: CASQGYNEQFF. CDR3 DNA: TGCGCCAGCCAGGGATACAATGAGCAGTTCTTC.

This CDR3 is CASSGPGQGYSPLHF. The DNA for the CDR3 is TGTGCCAGCAGCGGACCGGGACAGGGGTATTCACCCCTCCACTTT. The rearrangement joins TRBV7-2 to TRBJ1-6, with TRBD1 matching over 10 bases. The CDR3 length is 15 residues. Germline CDR1 is SGHTA and CDR2 is FQGNSA. With 5 bases clipped from V and 8 bases from J, the junction kept 6 bases outside the gene matches.

This chain connects TRBV29-1 to TRBJ2-2, with D perhaps matching TRBD1 (5 bases). CDR1 and CDR2 (germline): SQVTM, ANQGSEA. CDR3 length: 14 residues. Trimming left V 6 bases short and J 2 bases short, with 13 bases between. CDR3 protein: CSVEYDSNTGELFF. In nucleotides, the CDR3 is TGCAGCGTGGAGTATGACAGTAACACCGGGGAGCTGTTTTTT.

The chain is built from TRBV21-1 and TRBJ2-1; the table gives TRBD2 as D, unverified against the DNA. TRBV21-1 is an annotated pseudogene. CDR3 length: 14 residues. Written as DNA, the CDR3 is TGTGCCAGCAGCAAATTTGGGCAGCGGACTGAGCAGTTCTTC. Translating gives CASSKFGQRTEQFF.

This clonotype has just a few counts. V usage is TRBV7-2 and J usage is TRBJ2-2; D is perhaps TRBD1 or TRBD2 (6 bases each). The CDR3 has 17 amino acids. Trimming took off 5 bases at V and 7 bases at J, with 23 bases between the two ends. Germline V gene data show CDR1 as SGHTA and CDR2 as FQGNSA. The CDR3 protein is CASSPLLGGLRIGELFF. CDR3 DNA sequence: TGTGCCAGCAGCCCCCTCCTGGGGGGCCTTAGGATCGGGGAGCTGTTTTTT.

CDR3 sequence reads: CASSPGGQGAYEQYF. The CDR3 nucleotides are TGTGCCAGCAGTCCCGGCGGGCAGGGTGCCTACGAGCAGTACTTC. The J gene is TRBJ2-7, the V gene TRBV6-1; D tentatively fits TRBD1 or TRBD2 (5 bases each). In germline, CDR1 is MNHNS, CDR2 SASEGT. The CDR3 spans 15 residues. V lost 5 bases and J 2 bases, leaving 16 bases between the germline ends.

This clonotype has more than one count but fewer than ten. The chain uses TRBV5-5 and TRBJ2-4; 10 bases are a match to TRBD2. Germline loops: CDR1 SGHKS, CDR2 YYEKEE (reference sequence). Germline trimming cut 4 bases from V and 1 base from J; bases unmatched to any gene: 20. This CDR3 contains 21 residues. The CDR3 region has the DNA TGTGCCAGCAGCCCGTGGGCGCTTCTAGCGGGGGTCCCGGATGCCAAAAACATTCAGTACTTC. This encodes CASSPWALLAGVPDAKNIQYF.

In this sample, this clonotype turned up many times. This chain links TRBV20-1 with TRBJ2-7, with D hard to call. V lost 4 bases, J lost 4 bases, and 8 bases lay in between. CDR3 length equals 11 residues. The germline gives CDR1 DFQATT, CDR2 SNEGSKA (reference sequence). In nucleotides, the CDR3 is TGCAGTGCTATAACCGCTTACGAGCAGTACGTC. This encodes CSAITAYEQYV.

This clonotype was seen a handful of times. V and J are TRBV20-1 and TRBJ1-4; D is perhaps TRBD1 (5 bases). The germline gives CDR1 DFQATT, CDR2 SNEGSKA (reference sequence). Trimming removed 1 base at V and 8 bases at J, with 14 bases between. The CDR3 is made up of 14 amino acids. CDR3 nucleotide sequence: TGCAGTGCTAGAGGCGGGTCTGGGGGGGAAAAACTGTTTTTT. This sequence encodes CSARGGSGGEKLFF.

This sequence joins TRBV18 and TRBJ2-1, with D perhaps TRBD2 (6 bases). The CDR3 has 14 residues. Germline CDR1 reads KGHSH; CDR2 reads LQKENI. The V gene lost 3 bases and the J gene lost 6 bases, with 12 bases spanning the gap. CDR3 sequence: CASSPGSGPNEQFF. The CDR3, as DNA: TGTGCCAGCTCACCCGGGAGCGGCCCCAATGAGCAGTTCTTC. Drawing the rest from reference TRBV18 and TRBJ2-1, the complete variable domain is NAGVMQNPRHLVRRRGQEARLRCSPMKGHSHVYWYRQLPEEGLKFMVYLQKENIIDESGMPKERFSAEFPKEGPSILRIQQVVRGDSAAYFCASSPGSGPNEQFFGPGTRLTVL.

Ten or more counts support this clonotype. The rearrangement uses TRBV19 and TRBJ1-5; D not resolved. Germline CDR1 is LNHDA and CDR2 is SQIVND (reference sequence). This CDR3 comprises 13 residues. Trimming shortened V by 2 bases and J by 9 bases, and 11 bases separated the two germline ends. CDR3 nucleotides: TGTGCCAGTAGTATATCTGCATCATTGCCCCAGCATTTT. Its protein is CASSISASLPQHF.

This clonotype was found many times. The rearrangement links TRBV28 to TRBJ2-5; D uncertain. Trimming removed 1 base at V and 7 bases at J, with 10 bases between. This CDR3 has 13 residues. Germline-derived CDR1 and CDR2 are MDHEN and SYDVKM. CDR3 DNA sequence: TGTGCCAGCAGTTTATACCAGGTTGGGACCCAGTACTTC. Its protein is CASSLYQVGTQYF. The full variable domain, with the rest looked up from reference TRBV28 and TRBJ2-5, is DVKVTQSSRYLVKRTGEKVFLECVQDMDHENMFWYRQDPGLGLRLIYFSYDVKMKEKGDIPEGYSVSREKKERFSLILESASTNQTSMYLCASSLYQVGTQYFGPGTRLLVL.

This clonotype was observed many times. The chain is built from TRBV7-2 and TRBJ2-2; 7 positions match TRBD1. The CDR3 consists of 15 residues. V trimming: 6 bases; J trimming: 4 bases; junction bases outside the gene matches: 8. The V gene's germline CDR1 is SGHTA and CDR2 FQGNSA. The CDR3: CASREQGTGTGELFF. The CDR3 DNA follows: TGTGCCAGCAGGGAACAGGGGACGGGCACCGGGGAGCTGTTTTTT.

The CDR3 protein is CASSQPQGGLNGYTF. CDR3 sequence (DNA): TGCGCCAGCAGCCAACCGCAAGGGGGACTAAATGGCTACACCTTC. The V gene is TRBV4-1, the J gene TRBJ1-2, with D tentatively TRBD1 (6 bases). V lost 2 bases to trimming and J lost 6 bases, with 16 bases between them. Germline V gene sequence: CDR1 MGHRA, CDR2 YSYEKL. The CDR3 is 15 amino acids.

This clonotype was observed a few times. The chain joins TRBV18 to TRBJ2-5; possibly TRBD1 for D (5 bases). Trimming removed 3 bases from V and 3 bases from J, with 23 bases in between. In germline, CDR1 is KGHSH, CDR2 LQKENI. The CDR3 runs to 18 residues. CDR3 sequence (DNA): TGTGCCAGCTCACCTCTCGCGATGGCTTACACAGGAGAAGAGACCCAGTACTTC. Protein: CASSPLAMAYTGEETQYF.

This clonotype was detected only a few times. The chain employs TRBV7-9 and TRBJ1-3; D possibly corresponds to TRBD1 (5 bases). V lost 4 bases to trimming and J lost 0 bases, with 19 bases between them. The CDR3 has 18 residues. Germline CDR1 is SEHNR and CDR2 is FQNEAQ (reference sequence). The CDR3 sequence is CASSSGRVTRRSGNTIYF. CDR3 in DNA: TGTGCCAGCAGCTCTGGCAGGGTCACAAGACGCTCTGGAAACACCATATATTTT. Looking up the rest from reference TRBV7-9 and TRBJ1-3 gives the full variable domain: DTGVSQNPRHKITKRGQNVTFRCDPISEHNRLYWYRQTLGQGPEFLTYFQNEAQLEKSRLLSDRFSAERPKGSFSTLEIQRTEQGDSAMYLCASSSGRVTRRSGNTIYFGEGSWLTVV.

This clonotype was seen at least ten times. CDR3 sequence reads: CASSLPGLAGSSYNEQFF. CDR3 sequence (DNA): TGTGCCAGCAGCTTGCCCGGACTAGCGGGGAGCTCCTACAATGAGCAGTTCTTC. V and J are TRBV7-8 and TRBJ2-1, with 12 bases lining up with TRBD2. CDR1 SGHVS and CDR2 FQNEAQ come from the germline V gene. V lost 3 bases, J lost 0 bases, and 6 bases stayed unmatched. The CDR3 is 18 amino acids.

There are many counts of this clonotype. The CDR3 nucleotides are TGTGCCAGCGGGTTCGGCGGGGGGGCCGCAGATACGCAGTATTTT. It codes for CASGFGGGAADTQYF. The chain carries TRBV12-3 or TRBV12-4 and TRBJ2-3; 9 bases line up with TRBD2. The CDR3 runs to 15 residues. J was trimmed by 4 bases and V by 8 bases; bases with no gene match: 10.

This clonotype turned up a few times. The rearrangement links TRBV7-9 to TRBJ2-3; possible D gene TRBD1, 6 bases. The CDR3 is 16 amino acids. Germline V gene lookup returns CDR1 SEHNR and CDR2 FQNEAQ (reference sequence). V lost 1 base and J 5 bases, leaving 16 bases between the germline ends. DNA of the CDR3: TGTGCCAGCAGCTTAGTCGGCAGGGGAAAGGAAGATACGCAGTATTTT. Residues: CASSLVGRGKEDTQYF.

This clonotype was recorded at least ten times. Germline and junction disagree at one end, which may indicate a read error. The chain carries TRBV7-7 and TRBJ2-5; no firm D call. Per the germline V gene, CDR1 is SSHAT and CDR2 is FNYEAQ (reference sequence). CDR3 size: 15 residues. CDR3 coding DNA: TGTGCTAGCAGCTTAGGTTCTGGTAACGGAGAGACCCAGTACTTC. Encoded protein: CASSLGSGNGETQYF. Drawing the rest from reference TRBV7-7 and TRBJ2-5, the complete variable domain is GAGVSQSPRYKVTKRGQDVTLRCDPISSHATLYWYQQALGQGPEFLTYFNYEAQPDKSGLPSDRFSAERPEGSISTLTIQRTEQRDSAMYRCASSLGSGNGETQYFGPGTRLLVL.

The chain carries TRBV5-1 and TRBJ2-1; 9 bases line up with TRBD1. Germline CDR1 SGHRS, CDR2 YFSETQ. The V and J ends lost 1 base and 7 bases, in that order; junction bases with no gene match: 6. CDR3 length equals 15 residues. The CDR3 sequence: CASSLSGQGLNEQFF. CDR3 DNA sequence: TGCGCCAGCAGCTTGTCTGGACAGGGGTTGAATGAGCAGTTCTTC.

The chain has TRBV6-6 and TRBJ2-4, with 8 bases aligning to TRBD1. The CDR3 has 16 amino acids. The V and J ends lost 6 bases and 5 bases, in that order; junction bases with no gene match: 12. Per germline, CDR1 MNHNY and CDR2 SVGAGI (reference sequence). Written as DNA, the CDR3 is TGTGCCAGCAGACATGGACAGGGATATGTGGAAAACATTCAGTACTTC. This codes for CASRHGQGYVENIQYF.

This clonotype was recorded many times. This chain connects TRBV7-9 to TRBJ2-7; 9 bases are shared with TRBD1. Per the germline V gene, CDR1 is SEHNR and CDR2 is FQNEAQ (reference sequence). The J segment lost 5 bases and the V segment lost 4 bases, leaving 12 bases of the junction unmatched. The length of the CDR3 is 16 residues. CDR3 protein: CASSSSWGQGIHEQYF. The CDR3 DNA sequence: TGTGCCAGCAGCTCAAGCTGGGGACAGGGAATCCACGAGCAGTACTTC.

The chain joins TRBV12-3 or TRBV12-4 to TRBJ1-1; a weak D match, TRBD1 (5 bases). The CDR3 consists of 12 residues. The V end was cut by 7 bases, the J end by 6 bases, with 12 bases between. In DNA form, the CDR3 reads TGTGCCAGCAAGAGGGGTATATCTGAAGCTTTCTTT. This sequence encodes CASKRGISEAFF.

This clonotype occurred many times. The CDR3 loop is CATSDPDRGGDTQYF. The DNA for the CDR3 is TGTGCCACCAGTGACCCCGACAGGGGCGGAGATACGCAGTATTTT. This chain links TRBV24-1 with TRBJ2-3; 8 bases match TRBD1. Losses at the gene ends were 4 bases for V and 5 bases for J; bases not matched to a gene: 7. The CDR3 is made up of 15 amino acids. CDR1 is KGHDR, CDR2 SFDVKD, per germline.

This clonotype has at least ten counts. This chain joins TRBV7-9 and TRBJ1-1, with D uncertain. Germline CDR1 SEHNR, CDR2 FQNEAQ (reference sequence). The CDR3 is made up of 14 amino acids. Deletions cut 1 base from V and 8 bases from J, with 14 bases between. The CDR3 DNA is TGTGCCAGCAGCTTAGGTCCCCACCTGACCGAAGCTTTCTTT. Encoded protein: CASSLGPHLTEAFF.

The chain combines TRBV15 with TRBJ2-3; D remains unclear. Trimming left V 4 bases short and J 1 base short, with 9 bases between. The germline V gene encodes CDR1 LNHNV and CDR2 YYDKDF (reference sequence). The CDR3 is 14 residues long. CDR3 coding DNA: TGTGCCACCAGCACGCCGGATGGCACAGATACGCAGTATTTT. It translates to CATSTPDGTDTQYF.